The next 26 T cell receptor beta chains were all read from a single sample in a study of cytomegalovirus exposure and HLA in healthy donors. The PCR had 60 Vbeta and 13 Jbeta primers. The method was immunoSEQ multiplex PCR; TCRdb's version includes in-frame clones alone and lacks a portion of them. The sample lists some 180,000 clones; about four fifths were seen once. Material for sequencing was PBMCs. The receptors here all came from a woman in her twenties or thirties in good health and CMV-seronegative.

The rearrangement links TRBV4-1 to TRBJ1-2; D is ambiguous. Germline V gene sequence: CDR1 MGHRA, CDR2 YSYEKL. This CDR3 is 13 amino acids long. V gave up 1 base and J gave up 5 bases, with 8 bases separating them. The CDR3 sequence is CASSQGTHYGYTF. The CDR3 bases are TGCGCCAGCAGCCAAGGAACACATTATGGCTACACCTTC.

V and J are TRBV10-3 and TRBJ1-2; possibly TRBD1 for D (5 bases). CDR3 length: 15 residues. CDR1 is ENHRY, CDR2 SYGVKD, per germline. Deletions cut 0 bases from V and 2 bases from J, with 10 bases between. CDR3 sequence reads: CAISESTVLNYGYTF. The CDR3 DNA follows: TGTGCCATCAGTGAGTCGACAGTCCTGAACTATGGCTACACCTTC.

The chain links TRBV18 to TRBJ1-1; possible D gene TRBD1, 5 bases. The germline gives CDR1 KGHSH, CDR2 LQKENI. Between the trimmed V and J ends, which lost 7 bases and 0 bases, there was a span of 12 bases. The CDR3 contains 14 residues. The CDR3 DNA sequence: TGTGCCAGCTTCGTCGACAGTATGAACACTGAAGCTTTCTTT. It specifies CASFVDSMNTEAFF.

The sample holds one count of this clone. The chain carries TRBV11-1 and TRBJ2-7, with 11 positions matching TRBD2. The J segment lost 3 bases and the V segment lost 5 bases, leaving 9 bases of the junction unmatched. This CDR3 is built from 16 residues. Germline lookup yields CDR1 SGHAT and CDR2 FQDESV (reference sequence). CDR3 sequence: CASSPLQGLAGYEQYF. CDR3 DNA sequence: TGTGCCAGCAGCCCCCTCCAAGGACTAGCGGGCTACGAGCAGTACTTC.

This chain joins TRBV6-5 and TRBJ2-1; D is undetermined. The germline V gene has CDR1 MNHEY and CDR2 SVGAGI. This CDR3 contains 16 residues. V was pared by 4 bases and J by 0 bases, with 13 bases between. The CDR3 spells CASSSARFSSYNEQFF. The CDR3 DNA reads TGTGCCAGCAGTTCTGCCAGGTTTAGCTCCTACAATGAGCAGTTCTTC.

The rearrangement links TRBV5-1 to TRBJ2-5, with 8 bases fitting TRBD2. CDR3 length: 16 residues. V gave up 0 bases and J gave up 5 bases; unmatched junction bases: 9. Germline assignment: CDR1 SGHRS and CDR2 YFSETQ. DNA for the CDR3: TGCGCCAGCAGCTTGGTTGGTGCCCCGGGGGGGGAGACCCAGTACTTC. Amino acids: CASSLVGAPGGETQYF.

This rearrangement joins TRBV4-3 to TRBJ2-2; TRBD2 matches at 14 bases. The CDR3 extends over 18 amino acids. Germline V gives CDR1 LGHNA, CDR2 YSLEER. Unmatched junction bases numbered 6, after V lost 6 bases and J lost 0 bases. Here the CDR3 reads CASRGTSGGVTNTGELFF. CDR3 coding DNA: TGCGCCAGCAGGGGGACTAGCGGGGGCGTCACGAACACCGGGGAGCTGTTTTTT.

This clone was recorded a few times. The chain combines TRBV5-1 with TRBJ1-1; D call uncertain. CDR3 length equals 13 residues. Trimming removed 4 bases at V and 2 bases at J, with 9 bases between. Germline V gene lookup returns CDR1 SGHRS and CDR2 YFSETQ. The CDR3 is CASSPIVNTEAFF. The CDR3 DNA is TGCGCCAGCAGCCCGATAGTAAACACTGAAGCTTTCTTT.

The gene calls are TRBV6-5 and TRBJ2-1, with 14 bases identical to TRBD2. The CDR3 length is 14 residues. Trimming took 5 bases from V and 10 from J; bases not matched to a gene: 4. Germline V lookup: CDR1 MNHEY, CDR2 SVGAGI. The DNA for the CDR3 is TGTGCCAGCAGTAGACTAGCGGGGGGGACCGAGCAGTTCTTC. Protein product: CASSRLAGGTEQFF.

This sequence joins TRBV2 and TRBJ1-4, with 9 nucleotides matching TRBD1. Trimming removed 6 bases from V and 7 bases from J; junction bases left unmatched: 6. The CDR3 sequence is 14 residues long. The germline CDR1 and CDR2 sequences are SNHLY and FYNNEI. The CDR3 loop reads CASSLDRGVEKLFF. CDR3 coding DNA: TGTGCCAGCAGCCTGGACAGGGGCGTTGAAAAACTGTTTTTT. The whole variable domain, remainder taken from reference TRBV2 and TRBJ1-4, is EPEVTQTPSHQVTQMGQEVILRCVPISNHLYFYWYRQILGQKVEFLVSFYNNEISEKSEIFDDQFSVERPDGSNFTLKIRSTKLEDSAMYFCASSLDRGVEKLFFGSGTQLSVL.

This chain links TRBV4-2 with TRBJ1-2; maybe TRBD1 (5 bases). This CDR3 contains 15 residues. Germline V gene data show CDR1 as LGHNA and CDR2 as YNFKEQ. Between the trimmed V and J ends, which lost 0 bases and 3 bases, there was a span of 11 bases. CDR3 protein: CASSQEWGQHYGYTF. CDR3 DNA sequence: TGTGCCAGCAGCCAAGAGTGGGGCCAACACTATGGCTACACCTTC.

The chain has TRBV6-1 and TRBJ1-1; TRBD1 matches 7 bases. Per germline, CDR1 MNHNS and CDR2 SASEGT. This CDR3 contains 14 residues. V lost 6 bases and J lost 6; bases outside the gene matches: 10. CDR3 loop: CASRPRQGYSEAFF. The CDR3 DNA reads TGTGCCAGCAGACCCAGACAGGGTTACTCTGAAGCTTTCTTT.

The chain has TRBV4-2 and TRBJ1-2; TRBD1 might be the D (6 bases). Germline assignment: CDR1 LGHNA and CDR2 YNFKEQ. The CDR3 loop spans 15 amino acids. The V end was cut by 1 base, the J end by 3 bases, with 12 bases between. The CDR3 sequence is CASSQGGQGYYGYTF. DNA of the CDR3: TGTGCCAGCAGCCAAGGGGGGCAGGGATACTATGGCTACACCTTC.

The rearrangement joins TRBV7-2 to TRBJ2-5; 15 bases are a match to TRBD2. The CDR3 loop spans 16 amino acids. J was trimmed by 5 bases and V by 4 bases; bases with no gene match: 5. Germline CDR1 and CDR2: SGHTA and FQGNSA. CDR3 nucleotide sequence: TGTGCCAGCAGCTCCGGACTAGCGGGGGGGCGGGAGACCCAGTACTTC. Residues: CASSSGLAGGRETQYF. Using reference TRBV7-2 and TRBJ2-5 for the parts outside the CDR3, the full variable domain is GAGVSQSPSNKVTEKGKDVELRCDPISGHTALYWYRQSLGQGLEFLIYFQGNSAPDKSGLPSDRFSAERTGGSVSTLTIQRTQQEDSAVYLCASSSGLAGGRETQYFGPGTRLLVL.

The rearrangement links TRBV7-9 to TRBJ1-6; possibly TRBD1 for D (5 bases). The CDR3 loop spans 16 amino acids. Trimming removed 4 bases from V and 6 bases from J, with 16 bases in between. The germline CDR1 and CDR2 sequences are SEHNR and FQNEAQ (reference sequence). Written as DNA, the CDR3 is TGTGCCAGCAGCTCAGCGGGGGGGGTTTTTAATTCACCCCTCCACTTT. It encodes CASSSAGGVFNSPLHF.

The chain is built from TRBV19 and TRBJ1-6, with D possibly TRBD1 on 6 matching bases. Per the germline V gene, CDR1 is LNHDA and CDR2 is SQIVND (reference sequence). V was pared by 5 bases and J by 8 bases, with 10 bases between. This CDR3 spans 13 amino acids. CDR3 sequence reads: CASSWYRDSPLHF. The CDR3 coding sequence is TGTGCCAGTAGTTGGTACAGGGATTCACCCCTCCACTTT. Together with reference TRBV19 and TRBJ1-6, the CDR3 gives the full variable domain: DGGITQSPKYLFRKEGQNVTLSCEQNLNHDAMYWYRQDPGQGLRLIYYSQIVNDFQKGDIAEGYSVSREKKESFPLTVTSAQKNPTAFYLCASSWYRDSPLHFGNGTRLTVT.

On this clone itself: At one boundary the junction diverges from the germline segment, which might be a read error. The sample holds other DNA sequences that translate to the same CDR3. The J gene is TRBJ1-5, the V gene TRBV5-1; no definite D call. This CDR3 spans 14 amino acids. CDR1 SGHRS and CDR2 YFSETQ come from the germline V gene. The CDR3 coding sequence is TGCGCCAGCAGTTTGGACGGTAGCAATCAGCCCCAGCATTTT. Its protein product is CASSLDGSNQPQHF.

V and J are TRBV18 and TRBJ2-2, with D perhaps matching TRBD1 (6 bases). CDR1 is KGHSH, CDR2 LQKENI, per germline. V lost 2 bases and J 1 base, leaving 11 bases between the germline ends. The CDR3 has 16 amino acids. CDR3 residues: CASSPYRTVNTGELFF. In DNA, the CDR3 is TGTGCCAGCTCACCATACCGGACAGTGAACACCGGGGAGCTGTTTTTT.

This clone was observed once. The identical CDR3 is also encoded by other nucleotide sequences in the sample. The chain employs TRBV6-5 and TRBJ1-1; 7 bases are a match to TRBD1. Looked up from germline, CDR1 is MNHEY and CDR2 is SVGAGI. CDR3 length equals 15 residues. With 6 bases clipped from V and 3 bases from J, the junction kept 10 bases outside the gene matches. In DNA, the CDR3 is TGTGCCAGCAGCGCCCCGAACAGGGGCGACACTGAAGCTTTCTTT. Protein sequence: CASSAPNRGDTEAFF.

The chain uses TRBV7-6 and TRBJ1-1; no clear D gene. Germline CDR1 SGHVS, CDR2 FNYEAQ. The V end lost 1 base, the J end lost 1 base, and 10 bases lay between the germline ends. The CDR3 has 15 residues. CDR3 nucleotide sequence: TGTGCCAGCAGCTTAGTTACAGCCCCGAACACTGAAGCTTTCTTT. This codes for CASSLVTAPNTEAFF. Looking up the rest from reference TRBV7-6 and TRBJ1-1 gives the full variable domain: GAGVSQSPRYKVTKRGQDVALRCDPISGHVSLYWYRQALGQGPEFLTYFNYEAQQDKSGLPNDRFSAERPEGSISTLTIQRTEQRDSAMYRCASSLVTAPNTEAFFGQGTRLTVV.

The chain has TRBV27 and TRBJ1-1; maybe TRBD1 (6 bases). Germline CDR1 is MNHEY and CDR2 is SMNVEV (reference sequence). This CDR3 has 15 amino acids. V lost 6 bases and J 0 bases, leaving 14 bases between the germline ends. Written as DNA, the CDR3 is TGTGCCAGCAGCTTTGACAGGTTAATGAACACTGAAGCTTTCTTT. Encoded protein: CASSFDRLMNTEAFF.

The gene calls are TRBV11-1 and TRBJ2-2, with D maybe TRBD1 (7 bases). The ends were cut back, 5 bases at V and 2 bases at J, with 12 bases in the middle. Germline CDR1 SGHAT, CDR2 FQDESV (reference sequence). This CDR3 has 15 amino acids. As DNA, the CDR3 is TGTGCCAGCAGCAGACTAGGGGGCAACACCGGGGAGCTGTTTTTT. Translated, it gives CASSRLGGNTGELFF.

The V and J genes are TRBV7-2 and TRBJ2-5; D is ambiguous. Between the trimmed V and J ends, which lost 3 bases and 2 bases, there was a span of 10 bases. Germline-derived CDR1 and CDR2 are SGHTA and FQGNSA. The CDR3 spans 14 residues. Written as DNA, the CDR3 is TGTGCCAGCAGCTTTCGAGGATTTCAAGAGACCCAGTACTTC. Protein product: CASSFRGFQETQYF.

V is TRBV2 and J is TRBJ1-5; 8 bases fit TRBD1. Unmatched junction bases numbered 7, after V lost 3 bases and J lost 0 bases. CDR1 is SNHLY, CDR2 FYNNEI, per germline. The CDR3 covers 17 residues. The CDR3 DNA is TGTGCCAGCAGTGAGTTCCGGACAGGGTATAGCAATCAGCCCCAGCATTTT. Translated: CASSEFRTGYSNQPQHF.

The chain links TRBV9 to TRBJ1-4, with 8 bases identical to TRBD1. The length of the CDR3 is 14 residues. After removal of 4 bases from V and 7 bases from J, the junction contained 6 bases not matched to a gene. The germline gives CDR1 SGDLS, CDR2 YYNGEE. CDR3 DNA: TGTGCCAGCAGCTTGGGGGACAGGCTTGAAAAACTGTTTTTT. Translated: CASSLGDRLEKLFF.

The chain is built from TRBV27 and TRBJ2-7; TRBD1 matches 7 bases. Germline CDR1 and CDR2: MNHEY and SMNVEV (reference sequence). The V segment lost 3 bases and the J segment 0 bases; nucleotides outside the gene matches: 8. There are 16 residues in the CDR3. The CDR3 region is CASSFQGGSYSYEQYF. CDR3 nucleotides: TGTGCCAGCAGTTTTCAAGGGGGCTCCTACTCCTACGAGCAGTACTTC.